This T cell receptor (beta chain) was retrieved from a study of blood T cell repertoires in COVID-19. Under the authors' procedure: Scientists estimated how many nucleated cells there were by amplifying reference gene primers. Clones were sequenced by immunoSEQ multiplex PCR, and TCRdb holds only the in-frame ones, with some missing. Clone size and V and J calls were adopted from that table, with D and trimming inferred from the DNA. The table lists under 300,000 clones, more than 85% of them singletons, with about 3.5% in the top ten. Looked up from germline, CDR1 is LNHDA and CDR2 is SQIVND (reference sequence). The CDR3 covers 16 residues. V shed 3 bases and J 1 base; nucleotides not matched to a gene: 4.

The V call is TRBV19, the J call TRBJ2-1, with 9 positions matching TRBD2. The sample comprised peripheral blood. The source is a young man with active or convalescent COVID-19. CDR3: CASSIGLAGSYNEQFF. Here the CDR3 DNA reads TGTGCCAGTAGTATTGGCCTAGCGGGATCCTACAATGAGCAGTTCTTC.